The 19 T cell receptor beta chains reported below all come from one sample, sequenced in a study of T cell repertoires in cytomegalovirus infection. MiXCR, applied by TCRdb to the reads, yields one record per CDR3 protein. The data contain roughly 300,000 distinct CDR3 sequences, about 26% of them seen just once; the ten biggest clones take up approximately 15%. The sample comprised PBMCs. The receptors stem from a human donor in good health (CMV status not recorded). Some clones in this sample may be carry-over from other donors' samples.

This clonotype showed up just a few times. This chain joins TRBV9 and TRBJ1-1; 10 bases are shared with TRBD1. Germline-derived CDR1 and CDR2 are SGDLS and YYNGEE. There are 15 residues in the CDR3. The junction had 4 bases not matched to a gene; V was cut back by 2 bases and J by 3 bases. The chain's CDR3 is CASSVGTGVDTEAFF. In DNA form, the CDR3 reads TGTGCCAGCAGCGTGGGGACAGGGGTAGACACTGAAGCTTTCTTT.

This clonotype was found many times. This chain uses TRBV6-2 or TRBV6-3 with TRBJ2-7; TRBD2 is a possible D gene (6 bases). V lost 6 bases and J 1 base, leaving 16 bases between the germline ends. Germline loops: CDR1 MNHEY, CDR2 SVGEGT. The CDR3 extends over 15 amino acids. CDR3 loop: CASSPRGIISYEQYF. For the CDR3, the DNA is TGTGCCAGCAGCCCCCGCGGGATAATATCCTACGAGCAGTACTTC.

The chain links TRBV19 to TRBJ2-2; D uncertain. CDR1 is LNHDA, CDR2 SQIVND, per germline (reference sequence). V lost 3 bases and J lost 9, with 8 bases in between. The CDR3 consists of 12 residues. CDR3 DNA sequence: TGTGCCAGTAGTATGGCCGTAAGGGAGCTGTTTTTT. It specifies CASSMAVRELFF.

The V call is TRBV10-3, the J call TRBJ2-2; TRBD2 agrees at 8 bases. The germline V gene encodes CDR1 ENHRY and CDR2 SYGVKD. This CDR3 is built from 17 residues. V shed 2 bases and J 7 bases; nucleotides not matched to a gene: 12. CDR3 in DNA: TGTGCCATCAGTGAGCCCAGCGGGAGCTTCTGGAACGGGGAGCTGTTTTTT. Protein sequence: CAISEPSGSFWNGELFF.

This clonotype was found many times. The chain couples TRBV7-2 to TRBJ2-1, with 8 positions matching TRBD2. V shed 1 base and J 5 bases; nucleotides not matched to a gene: 7. The CDR3 is 16 amino acids. CDR1 is SGHTA, CDR2 FQGNSA, per germline. CDR3 nucleotides: TGTGCCAGCAGCTTAGGTGGGACTAGAATAAACAATGAGCAGTTCTTC. It translates to CASSLGGTRINNEQFF.

V usage is TRBV4-3 and J usage is TRBJ2-3, with a weak D call TRBD1 (5 bases). Trimming cost V 1 base and J 4 bases, with 12 bases left between them. This CDR3 is 15 amino acids long. From germline, CDR1 is LGHNA and CDR2 YSLEER. The CDR3 DNA reads as TGCGCCAGCAGCCAAGGGGGCCAGGGATCAGATACGCAGTATTTT. Translated: CASSQGGQGSDTQYF.

This clonotype was detected many times. This CDR3 reads CASSSNPAGGYTF. DNA for the CDR3: TGTGCCAGCAGCTCGAATCCTGCTGGAGGCTACACCTTC. The chain links TRBV7-3 to TRBJ1-2; unclear D gene. The CDR3 runs to 13 residues. Germline lookup yields CDR1 SGHTA and CDR2 FQGTGA. V dropped 4 bases and J dropped 8 bases, with 14 bases sitting between them.

V gene TRBV20-1 combines with J gene TRBJ2-5; D possibly corresponds to TRBD1 (6 bases). CDR3 length: 14 residues. Germline CDR1 DFQATT, CDR2 SNEGSKA (reference sequence). Trimming took off 6 bases at V and 5 bases at J, with 19 bases between the two ends. The DNA for the CDR3 is TGCAGTGCGACGGGCTGGGGGCCCAGGGAGACCCAGTACTTC. The encoded protein is CSATGWGPRETQYF.

A few counts support this clonotype. The chain combines TRBV20-1 with TRBJ1-2; D gene unclear. There are 13 residues in the CDR3. The V end lost 3 bases, the J end lost 4 bases, and 12 bases lay between the germline ends. CDR1 DFQATT and CDR2 SNEGSKA come from the germline V gene (reference sequence). This CDR3 is CSASSEGGYGYTF. The DNA of the CDR3 is TGCAGTGCTAGTTCGGAAGGCGGCTATGGCTACACCTTC.

In this sample, this clonotype turned up a few times. The V call is TRBV7-6, the J call TRBJ2-5; D unclear. Trimming pared 9 bases from V and 2 bases from J, leaving 13 bases between. This CDR3 comprises 13 residues. CDR1 is SGHVS and CDR2 is FNYEAQ in the germline V gene. Here the CDR3 DNA reads TGTGCCAGTGCGGCGACATTTCAAGAGACCCAGTACTTC. This gives the protein CASAATFQETQYF. Together with reference TRBV7-6 and TRBJ2-5, the CDR3 gives the full variable domain: GAGVSQSPRYKVTKRGQDVALRCDPISGHVSLYWYRQALGQGPEFLTYFNYEAQQDKSGLPNDRFSAERPEGSISTLTIQRTEQRDSAMYRCASAATFQETQYFGPGTRLLVL.

The J gene is TRBJ1-4, the V gene TRBV30, with 7 positions matching TRBD1. V was pared by 1 base and J by 7 bases, with 9 bases of the junction left unmatched. Germline V gene data show CDR1 as GTSNPN and CDR2 as SVGIG (reference sequence). This CDR3 region has 15 residues. In DNA, the CDR3 is TGTGCCTGGAGTGCCCCTGACAGGGTACTTGAAAAACTGTTTTTT. Its translation is CAWSAPDRVLEKLFF.

This clonotype was counted a few times. In DNA, the CDR3 is TGTGCCAGCAGGGGAGCGGGGGGCTCAGATACGCAGTATTTT. Residues: CASRGAGGSDTQYF. The J gene is TRBJ2-3, the V gene TRBV28, with 9 bases identical to TRBD2. The CDR3 has 14 residues. Unmatched junction bases numbered 5, after V lost 6 bases and J lost 4 bases. The germline V gene has CDR1 MDHEN and CDR2 SYDVKM.

Only a few counts were recorded for this clonotype. The CDR3 nucleotides read TGTGCCAGCAGCCCAATCCCAACAAGCACAGATACGCAGTATTTT. Translated, it gives CASSPIPTSTDTQYF. The chain links TRBV7-3 to TRBJ2-3; D is ambiguous. The CDR3 has 15 residues. CDR1 is SGHTA, CDR2 FQGTGA, per germline. With 5 bases removed from V and 0 bases from J, the gap between germline ends came to 12 bases.

At least ten counts were recorded for this clonotype. DNA of the CDR3: TGTGCCAGCAGCTTACCAGGGGGCAATCAGCCCCAGCATTTT. Its protein is CASSLPGGNQPQHF. V usage is TRBV7-2 and J usage is TRBJ1-5; tentatively, D is TRBD1 (6 bases). This CDR3 region has 14 residues. Trimming removed 2 bases from V and 2 bases from J, with 7 bases in between. Germline lookup yields CDR1 SGHTA and CDR2 FQGNSA. Complete variable domain (other parts from reference TRBV7-2 and TRBJ1-5): GAGVSQSPSNKVTEKGKDVELRCDPISGHTALYWYRQSLGQGLEFLIYFQGNSAPDKSGLPSDRFSAERTGGSVSTLTIQRTQQEDSAVYLCASSLPGGNQPQHFGDGTRLSIL.

This clonotype was detected a few times. This chain connects TRBV4-3 to TRBJ1-3; D uncertain. Deletions cut 4 bases from V and 1 base from J, with 11 bases between. CDR3 length: 15 amino acids. The germline V gene encodes CDR1 LGHNA and CDR2 YSLEER. CDR3 nucleotides: TGCGCCAGCAGCCCCAAGGTGTTGTCTGGAAACACCATATATTTT. Translating it yields CASSPKVLSGNTIYF.

This chain connects TRBV29-1 to TRBJ2-5, with TRBD1 as a possible D gene (6 bases). V dropped 4 bases and J dropped 5 bases, with 17 bases sitting between them. The CDR3 is 14 amino acids. Germline V CDR1 and CDR2: SQVTM, ANQGSEA. The CDR3 DNA sequence: TGCAGCGTTGCCCCGGCAGGGGCAGGGGAGACCCAGTACTTC. Its translation is CSVAPAGAGETQYF.

This clonotype has at least ten counts. The gene calls are TRBV7-2 and TRBJ2-1; the D gene is possibly TRBD2 (8 bases). V was shortened by 5 bases and J by 12 bases, with 20 bases between the two germline ends. CDR3 length: 14 residues. Germline V CDR1 and CDR2: SGHTA, FQGNSA. The CDR3 here is CASSPETGLAGQFF. CDR3 sequence (DNA): TGTGCCAGCAGCCCCGAGACAGGGCTAGCGGGGCAGTTCTTC.

This clonotype was counted many times. The chain couples TRBV28 to TRBJ2-1; D is unclear. CDR1 is MDHEN, CDR2 SYDVKM, per germline. V was trimmed by 2 bases and J by 7 bases, leaving 9 bases between them. The CDR3 totals 13 residues. The DNA for the CDR3 is TGTGCCAGCAGTTTAGGGCTAGTGAATGAGCAGTTCTTC. Amino acids: CASSLGLVNEQFF.

The chain has TRBV12-3 or TRBV12-4 and TRBJ1-2; unclear D gene. V dropped 6 bases and J dropped 5 bases, with 16 bases sitting between them. The CDR3 is 14 amino acids. In nucleotides, the CDR3 is TGTGCCAGCAGAGTAATCCGGGCCAATTATGGCTACACCTTC. Its protein is CASRVIRANYGYTF.